One sample yielded the 20 T cell receptor beta chains listed below, sequenced in a study of shared clonotypes between healthy human individuals (dated by TCRdb to 2020 to 2022). Library preparation used the immunoSEQ multiplex PCR assay. This is the immuneACCESS table as TCRdb keeps it, with only in-frame sequences that have V and J called. A part of the clones is gone; compared with another copy, unresolved V genes explain less than half, and the rest is unexplained. Across this sample there are under 2,500,000 clones, with 95% seen only once. The top ten clones comprise 0.1% to 0.15% of the sample. The sample was naive CD4+ T cells sorted from blood. The cell subset or site label, as the study defines it: CD45RA+ positively selected. The receptors here all came from a man younger than 35 in good health.

The V and J genes are TRBV23-1 and TRBJ1-1, with TRBD1 matching over 8 bases. TRBV23-1 is known as an ORF, though its function is uncertain. V was pared by 0 bases and J by 4 bases, with 7 bases of the junction left unmatched. The length of the CDR3 is 16 residues. The CDR3 DNA sequence: TGCGCCAGCAGTCAATCGACAGGGGAAAGGGGCACTGAAGCTTTCTTT. Translated: CASSQSTGERGTEAFF.

V is TRBV4-1 and J is TRBJ2-1, with D perhaps TRBD1 (5 bases). This CDR3 comprises 18 residues. The germline gives CDR1 MGHRA, CDR2 YSYEKL. The germline V and J ends were trimmed by 0 bases and 0 bases, with 15 bases remaining between them. This chain's CDR3 is CASSQENAWTYSYNEQFF. CDR3 nucleotide sequence: TGCGCCAGCAGCCAAGAAAATGCATGGACATACTCCTACAATGAGCAGTTCTTC.

The chain uses TRBV19 and TRBJ1-1, with 7 bases aligning to TRBD1. The ends lost 5 bases at V and 7 bases at J; junction bases unmatched: 7. CDR1 LNHDA and CDR2 SQIVND come from the germline V gene (reference sequence). The CDR3 runs to 13 residues. CDR3 in DNA: TGTGCCAGTAGTCCGGACAGGTGGGGTGAAGCTTTCTTT. Encoded protein: CASSPDRWGEAFF.

The V gene is TRBV5-1, the J gene TRBJ2-3, with TRBD2 identical over 13 bases. V shed 4 bases and J 5 bases; nucleotides not matched to a gene: 10. Germline assignment: CDR1 SGHRS and CDR2 YFSETQ. CDR3 length: 17 amino acids. The CDR3 DNA is TGCGCCAGCAGCGAGGGACTAGCGGGATCTCAAGGAGATACGCAGTATTTT. Protein: CASSEGLAGSQGDTQYF.

The genes are TRBV27 and TRBJ2-2, with TRBD2 matching 11 bases. The trim removed 5 bases at V and 4 bases at J, leaving 12 bases unmatched. CDR1 and CDR2 from the germline V gene are MNHEY and SMNVEV (reference sequence). The CDR3 is 18 amino acids. CDR3 nucleotides: TGTGCCAGCAGTCTCTCGACTAGCGGGGCAATTCCCACCGGGGAGCTGTTTTTT. It is translated as CASSLSTSGAIPTGELFF.

This clone was counted between two and nine times. Distinct nucleotide sequences in the sample also encode this CDR3. The chain combines TRBV2 with TRBJ1-3; D is uncertain. Between the trimmed V and J ends, which lost 1 base and 3 bases, there was a span of 1 base. The CDR3 covers 12 residues. Germline loops: CDR1 SNHLY, CDR2 FYNNEI. DNA of the CDR3: TGTGCCAGCAGTGAAGGTGGAAACACCATATATTTT. Encoded protein: CASSEGGNTIYF.

V usage is TRBV6-5 and J usage is TRBJ1-2; maybe TRBD1 (5 bases). CDR1 and CDR2 from the germline V gene are MNHEY and SVGAGI. This CDR3 region has 13 residues. Deletions cut 6 bases from V and 8 bases from J, with 16 bases between. CDR3 sequence: CASSPGGFRGYTF. CDR3 nucleotide sequence: TGTGCCAGCAGCCCCGGGGGGTTCAGGGGCTACACCTTC.

This chain links TRBV6-5 with TRBJ1-2, with TRBD1 matching over 8 bases. J lost 6 bases, V lost 5 bases, and 11 bases had no gene match. The germline V gene has CDR1 MNHEY and CDR2 SVGAGI. There are 15 residues in the CDR3. This chain's CDR3 is CASSNNGQGRHGYTF. In DNA, the CDR3 is TGTGCCAGCAGTAACAACGGACAGGGAAGGCATGGCTACACCTTC.

About this clone itself: Relative to the germline gene, one junction end is altered; a read error may explain this. The chain has TRBV7-9 and TRBJ2-7; 8 bases agree with TRBD1. CDR1 is SEHNR and CDR2 is FQNEAQ in the germline V gene (reference sequence). CDR3 length: 11 amino acids. The CDR3 nucleotides are TGTGCCAGCAGCTCACCCGGACAGGGAGTTTTC. It yields the protein CASSSPGQGVF.

This clone was counted a single time. J is TRBJ2-5 and V is TRBV4-3, with D unresolved. V was pared by 0 bases and J by 4 bases, with 12 bases between. The germline V gene encodes CDR1 LGHNA and CDR2 YSLEER. This CDR3 region has 15 residues. CDR3 sequence (DNA): TGCGCCAGCAGCCAAGATTTATCGTCGGGAGAGACCCAGTACTTC. Its translation: CASSQDLSSGETQYF.

The chain carries TRBV7-2 and TRBJ1-2; TRBD1 matches at 7 bases. V lost 5 bases and J lost 2; bases outside the gene matches: 5. The CDR3 sequence is 14 residues long. Looked up from germline, CDR1 is SGHTA and CDR2 is FQGNSA. For the CDR3, the DNA is TGTGCCAGCAGCCAACTGACAGGGAACTATGGCTACACCTTC. Translation gives CASSQLTGNYGYTF.

With respect to this clone: Other nucleotide sequences in the sample specify the same CDR3. The DNA of the CDR3 is TGTGCCAGTAGTATCTTGGCGGGCGAGCAGTACTTC. It codes for CASSILAGEQYF. The rearrangement links TRBV19 to TRBJ2-7, with D maybe TRBD2 (5 bases). Trimming took 3 bases from V and 6 from J, leaving 9 bases between them. CDR1 and CDR2 (germline): LNHDA, SQIVND (reference sequence). This CDR3 is built from 12 residues.

This clone appeared a few times. V usage is TRBV2 and J usage is TRBJ1-2, with a tentative D call TRBD1 (6 bases). V lost 9 bases and J lost 4, with 15 bases in between. The length of the CDR3 is 13 residues. Germline V gives CDR1 SNHLY, CDR2 FYNNEI. The CDR3 sequence: CASSLGQSYGYTF. The CDR3 DNA reads as TGTGCCAGTTCACTTGGACAGAGCTATGGCTACACCTTC.

The chain links TRBV11-2 to TRBJ2-3; possibly TRBD2 for D (6 bases). V lost 2 bases and J 6 bases, leaving 18 bases between the germline ends. The CDR3 has 16 amino acids. Germline loops: CDR1 SGHAT, CDR2 FQNNGV. CDR3 amino acids: CASSLQSGWMKDTQYF. CDR3 DNA sequence: TGTGCCAGCAGCTTACAGAGCGGGTGGATGAAGGATACGCAGTATTTT. Using reference TRBV11-2 and TRBJ2-3 for the parts outside the CDR3, the full variable domain is EAGVAQSPRYKIIEKRQSVAFWCNPISGHATLYWYQQILGQGPKLLIQFQNNGVVDDSQLPKDRFSAERLKGVDSTLKIQPAKLEDSAVYLCASSLQSGWMKDTQYFGPGTRLTVL.

The rearrangement uses TRBV5-5 and TRBJ1-2, with D unresolved. Germline lookup yields CDR1 SGHKS and CDR2 YYEKEE (reference sequence). There are 13 residues in the CDR3. The V and J ends lost 4 bases and 5 bases respectively, with 12 bases between them. The CDR3 nucleotides read TGTGCCAGCAGCCCGGGCAGGAATTATGGCTACACCTTC. Protein product: CASSPGRNYGYTF.

The V call is TRBV5-4, the J call TRBJ2-3; 10 nucleotides match TRBD2. J was trimmed by 2 bases and V by 2 bases; bases with no gene match: 8. CDR1 is SGHNT, CDR2 YYREEE, per germline (reference sequence). The CDR3 covers 17 residues. The CDR3 spells CASSFRKAGGPTDTQYF. CDR3 nucleotides: TGTGCCAGCAGCTTTAGAAAAGCGGGAGGGCCCACAGATACGCAGTATTTT.

The V and J genes are TRBV15 and TRBJ1-1; D remains unclear. CDR1 and CDR2 from the germline V gene are LNHNV and YYDKDF (reference sequence). The CDR3 contains 13 residues. Trimming cost V 0 bases and J 1 base, with 3 bases left between them. The CDR3 is CATSRDKNTEAFF. As DNA, the CDR3 is TGTGCCACCAGCAGAGACAAGAACACTGAAGCTTTCTTT.

The genes are TRBV30 and TRBJ2-5; no clear D. Germline V gene sequence: CDR1 GTSNPN, CDR2 SVGIG (reference sequence). The germline V and J ends were trimmed by 3 bases and 4 bases, with 9 bases remaining between them. The CDR3 has 12 amino acids. The CDR3 DNA reads TGTGCCTGGAGCGCGGCTGCAGAGACCCAGTACTTC. Its protein product is CAWSAAAETQYF.

The CDR3 spells CASIEGAAGANVLTF. CDR3 DNA sequence: TGTGCCAGCATTGAGGGGGCGGCTGGGGCCAACGTCCTGACTTTC. The chain is built from TRBV6-1 and TRBJ2-6; 7 bases map to TRBD1. The CDR3 totals 15 residues. The germline V gene has CDR1 MNHNS and CDR2 SASEGT. Germline trimming cut 7 bases from V and 2 bases from J; bases unmatched to any gene: 5.

The chain links TRBV4-2 to TRBJ2-1; D is unclear. Germline CDR1 is LGHNA and CDR2 is YNFKEQ. CDR3 length: 14 amino acids. V was shortened by 1 base and J by 3 bases, with 7 bases between the two germline ends. The CDR3 DNA sequence: TGTGCCAGCAGCCAAGTTGGCAGCTACAATGAGCAGTTCTTC. It specifies CASSQVGSYNEQFF.